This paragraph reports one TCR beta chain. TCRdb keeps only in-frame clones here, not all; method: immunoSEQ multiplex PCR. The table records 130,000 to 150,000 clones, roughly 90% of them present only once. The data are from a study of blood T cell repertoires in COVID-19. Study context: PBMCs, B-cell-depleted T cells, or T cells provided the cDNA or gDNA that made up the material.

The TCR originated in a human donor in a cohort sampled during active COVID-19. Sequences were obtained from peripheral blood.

The CDR3 DNA is TGTGCCAGCAGTCCGGAGAACACAGATACGCAGTATTTT. Protein sequence: CASSPENTDTQYF. The V and J genes are TRBV6-4 and TRBJ2-3; D call uncertain. The germline V and J ends were trimmed by 5 bases and 2 bases, with 8 bases remaining between them. The germline V gene encodes CDR1 MRHNA and CDR2 SNTAGT. The CDR3 runs 13 residues.